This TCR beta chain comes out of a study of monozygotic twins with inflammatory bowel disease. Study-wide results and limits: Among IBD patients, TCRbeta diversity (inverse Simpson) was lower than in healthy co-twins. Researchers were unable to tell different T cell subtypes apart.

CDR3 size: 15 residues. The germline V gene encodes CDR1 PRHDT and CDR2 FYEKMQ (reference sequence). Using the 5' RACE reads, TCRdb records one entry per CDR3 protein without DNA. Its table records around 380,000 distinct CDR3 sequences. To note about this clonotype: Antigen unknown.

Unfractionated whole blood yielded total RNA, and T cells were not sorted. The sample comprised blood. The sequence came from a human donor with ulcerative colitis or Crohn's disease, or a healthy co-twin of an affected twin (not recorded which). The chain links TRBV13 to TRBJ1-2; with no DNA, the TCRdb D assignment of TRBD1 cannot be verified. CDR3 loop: CASSPARQGEYGYTF.